These T cell receptor beta chains were read from a single sample in a study of graft-versus-host responses after intestinal transplantation. Here immunoSEQ multiplex PCR was the method, and the copy in TCRdb shows in-frame clones only, minus some. Among 8,500 to 11,000 clones listed, 35% to 40% were seen once. Material: alloreactive CD8+ T cells from a mixed lymphocyte reaction culture, obtained before intestinal transplant. The receptor set was obtained from a human patient who received an intestinal transplant. CDR3s include the opening cysteine and the closing phenylalanine or tryptophan. Fields, in order: clone size, J gene, D gene, V gene, CDR3 protein, CDR3 DNA. D genes are given only for firm matches. The listing skips clone size in some rows; elsewhere it reads once, few, many or a size class.

NA | TRBJ2-7 | TRBD2 | TRBV19 | CASSLAGETYEQYF | TGTGCCAGTTCCCTAGCGGGAGAAACCTACGAGCAGTACTTC
NA | TRBJ1-2 | NA | TRBV5-4 | CASSFKGGNGYTF | TGTGCCAGCAGCTTTAAGGGGGGGAATGGCTACACCTTC
NA | TRBJ1-2 | TRBD1 | TRBV9 | CASSAGGDGYTF | TGTGCCAGCAGCGCAGGGGGAGATGGCTACACCTTC
NA | TRBJ2-7 | NA | TRBV14 | CASSQKEAYEQYF | TGTGCCAGCAGCCAAAAGGAGGCCTACGAGCAGTACTTC
medium-sized | TRBJ2-7 | NA | TRBV28 | CASRRTGTVYEQYF | TGTGCCAGCAGGCGTACCGGGACTGTCTACGAGCAGTACTTC
NA | TRBJ2-2 | TRBD2 | TRBV4-2 | CASMEAGDTGELFF | TGTGCCAGCATGGAGGCGGGGGACACCGGGGAGCTGTTTTTT
NA | TRBJ2-7 | NA | TRBV29-1 | CSVDKSYEQYF | TGCAGCGTGGACAAATCCTACGAGCAGTACTTC
NA | TRBJ2-1 | TRBD2 | TRBV4-1 | CASSQDPSGNNEQFF | TGCGCCAGCAGCCAAGATCCTAGCGGTAACAATGAGCAGTTCTTC
few | TRBJ2-7 | NA | TRBV4-3 | CASSHLMSTEQYF | TGCGCCAGCAGCCACCTCATGTCTACCGAGCAGTACTTC
NA | TRBJ2-1 | NA | TRBV2 | CASRPQGVYLARPFF | TGTGCCAGTAGGCCCCAAGGGGTATACCTTGCTCGCCCCTTCTTC
NA | TRBJ2-1 | TRBD1 | TRBV27 | CASKRQGSYNEQFF | TGTGCCAGCAAGCGACAGGGGTCCTACAATGAGCAGTTCTTC
NA | TRBJ1-2 | NA | TRBV29-1 | CSVPQGGGYGYTF | TGCAGCGTTCCCCAAGGGGGAGGGTATGGCTACACCTTC
NA | TRBJ2-7 | NA | TRBV27 | CASSSSTGYEQYF | TGTGCCAGCAGTTCATCGACAGGCTACGAGCAGTACTTC
NA | TRBJ2-3 | TRBD2 | TRBV27 | CASRRASGPRVDTQYF | TGTGCCAGCAGGCGGGCTAGCGGGCCTAGGGTAGATACGCAGTATTTT
few | TRBJ2-3 | NA | TRBV7-9 | CASSPLRSTDTQYF | TGTGCCAGCAGTCCTCTCCGTAGCACAGATACGCAGTATTTT
few | TRBJ2-5 | NA | TRBV13 | CASSSSTRGVYETQYF | TGTGCCAGCAGCTCATCAACTAGAGGAGTGTATGAGACCCAGTACTTC
medium-sized | TRBJ1-1 | TRBD1 | TRBV5-4 | CASSFGQGMAFF | TGTGCCAGCAGCTTTGGACAGGGGATGGCTTTCTTT
once | TRBJ2-7 | TRBD1 | TRBV28 | CASSETGRSYEQYF | TGTGCCAGCAGCGAGACAGGGCGATCCTACGAGCAGTACTTC
NA | TRBJ2-5 | NA | TRBV6-5 | CASTRGLQETQYF | TGTGCCAGCACGCGGGGTCTCCAAGAGACCCAGTACTTC
NA | TRBJ1-1 | TRBD1 | TRBV9 | CASSTDRVDTEAFF | TGTGCCAGCAGCACAGACAGGGTCGACACTGAAGCTTTCTTT
medium-sized | TRBJ2-7 | TRBD2 | TRBV7-9 | CASSTSGSAYEQYF | TGTGCCAGCAGCACCAGCGGGAGCGCCTACGAGCAGTACTTC
medium-sized | TRBJ1-1 | NA | TRBV7-9 | CASSRLDTFLNTEAFF | TGTGCCAGCAGCCGACTAGACACATTTCTCAACACTGAAGCTTTCTTT
NA | TRBJ2-3 | TRBD2 | TRBV11-1 | CASSPFPSGGDADTQYF | TGTGCCAGCAGCCCTTTCCCTAGCGGGGGGGACGCAGATACGCAGTATTTT
NA | TRBJ2-7 | TRBD1 | TRBV5-5 | CASSLSGQGSYEQYF | TGTGCCAGCAGCTTGAGTGGACAGGGCTCCTACGAGCAGTACTTC
NA | TRBJ2-7 | NA | TRBV27 | CASSLIQGSHEQYF | TGTGCCAGCAGTTTAATCCAGGGATCCCACGAGCAGTACTTC
few | TRBJ1-1 | TRBD1 | TRBV10-1 | CASSFGTVNTEAFF | TGCGCCAGCAGCTTTGGGACAGTGAACACTGAAGCTTTCTTT
NA | TRBJ2-7 | NA | TRBV5-6 | CASSFMGGEQYF | TGTGCCAGCAGCTTTATGGGGGGCGAGCAGTACTTC
few | TRBJ2-1 | NA | TRBV6-5 | CASSYSGSNNEQFF | TGTGCCAGCAGTTACTCGGGCTCAAACAATGAGCAGTTCTTC
NA | TRBJ2-3 | NA | TRBV2 | CASRAWTMMLGTSTDTQYF | TGTGCCAGCAGGGCCTGGACTATGATGTTGGGGACTAGCACAGATACGCAGTATTTT
medium-sized | TRBJ1-3 | NA | TRBV6-1 | CASSDYGGRAENTIYF | TGTGCCAGCAGTGATTATGGCGGCAGGGCCGAAAACACCATATATTTT
NA | TRBJ2-7 | TRBD1 | TRBV4-1 | CASSQVRGRISPYEQYF | TGCGCCAGCAGCCAAGTGAGGGGGCGGATATCTCCGTACGAGCAGTACTTC
NA | TRBJ2-7 | TRBD2 | TRBV4-1 | CASSQDRGGGRTYEQYF | TGCGCCAGCAGCCAAGATCGGGGCGGGGGGCGTACCTACGAGCAGTACTTC
few | TRBJ1-1 | NA | TRBV28 | CASSLRLGVADTEAFF | TGTGCCAGCAGTTTACGCCTAGGGGTTGCGGACACTGAAGCTTTCTTT
few | TRBJ2-7 | NA | TRBV27 | CASSFRRGYEQYF | TGTGCCAGCAGTTTCCGGCGCGGCTACGAGCAGTACTTC
few | TRBJ1-1 | NA | TRBV15 | CATETGTEAFF | TGTGCCACCGAGACGGGGACTGAAGCTTTCTTT
NA | TRBJ2-1 | TRBD2 | TRBV10-3 | CAISDILAGLEYNEQFF | TGTGCCATCAGTGATATCCTAGCGGGATTAGAGTACAATGAGCAGTTCTTC
NA | TRBJ2-1 | NA | TRBV27 | CASSSSTSRANEQFF | TGTGCCAGCAGTTCCTCAACTAGCAGAGCCAATGAGCAGTTCTTC
few | TRBJ1-2 | NA | TRBV6-1 | CASFRVFNYGYTF | TGTGCCAGCTTCAGGGTTTTTAACTATGGCTACACCTTC
NA | TRBJ2-5 | NA | TRBV2 | CASSETRGQETQYF | TGTGCCAGCAGTGAAACCCGGGGTCAAGAGACCCAGTACTTC
medium-sized | TRBJ2-5 | TRBD2 | TRBV4-1 | CASSQVGGTRRETQYF | TGCGCCAGCAGCCAAGTCGGGGGGACTAGGCGAGAGACCCAGTACTTC
NA | TRBJ2-7 | TRBD1 | TRBV5-1 | CASSRPGTGGHEQYF | TGCGCCAGCAGCCGGCCCGGGACAGGGGGACACGAGCAGTACTTC
medium-sized | TRBJ2-7 | TRBD2 | TRBV2 | CASSASSGRDNEQYF | TGTGCCAGCAGTGCGAGTAGCGGGAGGGACAACGAGCAGTACTTC
NA | TRBJ2-1 | NA | TRBV18 | CASSPRHRGNEQFF | TGTGCCAGCTCACCACGTCACCGGGGCAATGAGCAGTTCTTC
once | TRBJ2-1 | TRBD2 | TRBV27 | CASSLIAGGPNEQFF | TGTGCCAGCAGTTTAATAGCGGGGGGGCCCAATGAGCAGTTCTTC
NA | TRBJ1-4 | NA | TRBV7-9 | CASSLASGATNEKLFF | TGTGCCAGCAGCTTAGCGAGTGGGGCCACTAATGAAAAACTGTTTTTT
NA | TRBJ2-1 | NA | TRBV6-1 | CASSERYNEQFF | TGTGCCAGCAGTGAACGTTACAATGAGCAGTTCTTC
NA | TRBJ2-3 | NA | TRBV18 | CASSPPDRGAVGTDTQYF | TGTGCCAGCTCACCACCGGATCGGGGGGCGGTTGGCACAGATACGCAGTATTTT
NA | TRBJ1-1 | NA | TRBV4-1 | CASSQGQGVKTEAFF | TGCGCCAGCAGCCAAGGGCAGGGCGTCAAGACTGAAGCTTTCTTT